A single TCR beta chain is shown here with its context. The target of this receptor is not known. Base quality data are lacking; no much larger clone is found one base away. The record originates from a study of blood T cell repertoires in COVID-19 (dated by TCRdb to about 2020). For context, the study as a whole: Samples from collaborators originated in the United States, Italy and Spain and spanned both the acute and convalescent phases of COVID-19. The material from the prospective study consisted of cDNA or gDNA derived from T cells, B-cell-depleted T cells, or PBMCs. The dataset comprised deeply sampled blood TCRbeta repertoires from subjects exposed to, actively infected with, or recovered from COVID-19. A freely available public database, intended as a resource for researchers studying the immune response to SARS-CoV-2, is where the repertoires were released. Samples came from the ongoing ImmuneRACE study (first 160 participants) plus 1,254 subjects from 6 global collaborators. The sample metadata nearly always contained a de-identified subject ID, COVID-19 status, age in years and sex. HLA class I and class II types, where available, came from metadata supplied by the sample provider rather than from assay-based typing.

The immunoSEQ Assay, a bias-controlled multiplex PCR, was used to amplify TCRbeta CDR3 regions from genomic DNA. Concerning the study's data processing: Nucleated cell counts per sample were estimated from amplification of reference gene primers within the assay. To quantify the absolute abundance of each unique TCRbeta CDR3 rearrangement, sequence reads were collapsed and filtered. For each sample, productive Simpson clonality was calculated as the square root of Simpson's diversity index over productive rearrangements. Not all clones reach the TCRdb copy of this immuneACCESS table, which keeps in-frame sequences only. Checked studies attribute under half of the gap to unresolved V genes and leave the rest unexplained. V and J calls and clone size come straight from that table; D and trimming were deduced from the DNA. This sample lists roughly 130,000 clones; 86% were detected once. Of the sample, about 2.5% falls within the top ten clones.

Enrolling through a virtual design, the prospective study's participants ranged in age from roughly 18 to 89 years and lived across roughly 24 United States geographic areas. Cohort assignment in the prospective study relied on participant-reported clinical history from a screening survey and a study questionnaire. Recovered participants in ImmuneRACE Cohort 3 were defined as having two consecutive negative NP/OP PCR tests, clearance from a healthcare professional, or resolution of symptoms. In the prospective study, whole blood, serum and a nasopharyngeal or oropharyngeal swab were collected from each participant by mobile phlebotomists. Prospective study participants could optionally give additional blood draws and questionnaires over an approximately 2-month period. Before DNA extraction, prospective study blood samples were shipped either frozen or at room temperature. Reading from cysteine to phenylalanine, the CDR3 counts 16 amino acids. Just CDR3 DNA is preserved here, 48 bases in frame from base 1. In the germline V gene, CDR1 corresponds to MNHEY and CDR2 to SVGEGT. V is pruned by 4 bases and J by 7 bases, leaving 13 bases of the junction without a gene match.

General study outcomes and caveats: How much clinical and demographic metadata was included differed by source and by participant, and the metadata was provided uncurated.

Specimen: PBMCs or T cells enriched from blood (not recorded which). The origin of this receptor is a woman aged 50 to 65 who had recovered from COVID-19. The V and J genes are TRBV6-2 or TRBV6-3 and TRBJ2-7; TRBD2 matches 10 bases in the middle. The DNA sequence is TGTGCCAGCAGTTCTCAATCAGCGGGGGGGCCTCGGGAGCAGTACTTC. This gives the protein CASSSQSAGGPREQYF.